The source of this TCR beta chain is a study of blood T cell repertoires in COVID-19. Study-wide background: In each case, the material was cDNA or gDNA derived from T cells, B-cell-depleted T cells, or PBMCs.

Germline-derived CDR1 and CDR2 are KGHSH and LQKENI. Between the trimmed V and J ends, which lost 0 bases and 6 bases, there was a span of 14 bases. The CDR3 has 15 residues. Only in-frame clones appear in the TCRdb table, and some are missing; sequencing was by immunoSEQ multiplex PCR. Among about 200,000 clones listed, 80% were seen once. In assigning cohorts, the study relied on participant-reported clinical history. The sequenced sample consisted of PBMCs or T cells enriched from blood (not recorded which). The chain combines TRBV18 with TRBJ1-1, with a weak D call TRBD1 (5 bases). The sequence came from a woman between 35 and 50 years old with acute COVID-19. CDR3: CASSPPIGVRAEAFF. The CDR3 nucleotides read TGTGCCAGCTCACCACCTATAGGGGTACGCGCTGAAGCTTTCTTT.